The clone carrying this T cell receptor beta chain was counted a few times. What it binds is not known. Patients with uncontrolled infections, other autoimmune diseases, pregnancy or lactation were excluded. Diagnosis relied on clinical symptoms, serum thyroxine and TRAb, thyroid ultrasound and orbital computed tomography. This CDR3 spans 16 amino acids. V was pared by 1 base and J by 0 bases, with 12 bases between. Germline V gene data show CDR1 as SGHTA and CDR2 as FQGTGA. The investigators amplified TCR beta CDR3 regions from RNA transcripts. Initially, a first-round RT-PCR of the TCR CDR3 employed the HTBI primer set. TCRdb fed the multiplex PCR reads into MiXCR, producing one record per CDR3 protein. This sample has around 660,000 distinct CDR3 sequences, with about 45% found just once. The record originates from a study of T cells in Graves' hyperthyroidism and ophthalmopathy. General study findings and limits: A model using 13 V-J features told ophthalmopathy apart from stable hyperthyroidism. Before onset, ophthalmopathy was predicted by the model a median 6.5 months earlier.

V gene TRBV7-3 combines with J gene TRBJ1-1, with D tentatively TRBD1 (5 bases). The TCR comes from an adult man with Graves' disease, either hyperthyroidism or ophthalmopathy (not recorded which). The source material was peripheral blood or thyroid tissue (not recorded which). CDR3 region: CASSLRRGGVNTEAFF. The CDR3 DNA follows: TGTGCCAGCAGCTTAAGGAGGGGAGGAGTGAACACTGAAGCTTTCTTT.